These 17 T cell receptor beta chains originate from one sample sequenced in a study of CD8+ T cells in alopecia areata. Isolated RNA was reverse transcribed into cDNA used as the sequencing template. Method: immunoSEQ multiplex PCR; TCRdb's copy keeps in-frame clones and lacks some. This sample has about 210,000 clones, with 66% found just once. Treatment denoted: oral pan-JAK inhibitor, 5-10 mg twice daily. Sequenced here: CD4+ T cells sorted from blood, sampled around week 42, from a patient treated with tofacitinib. The receptor set was obtained from a human donor with alopecia areata.

The V gene is TRBV5-1, the J gene TRBJ1-1; the D is unclear. Germline CDR1 is SGHRS and CDR2 is YFSETQ. There are 13 residues in the CDR3. Trimming shortened V by 1 base and J by 0 bases, and 4 bases separated the two germline ends. CDR3 region: CASSLIVNTEAFF. CDR3 nucleotides: TGCGCCAGCAGCTTGATCGTGAACACTGAAGCTTTCTTT.

The chain links TRBV7-2 to TRBJ2-2; TRBD2 agrees at 12 bases. With V trimmed by 5 bases and J by 6 bases, 7 bases remained unmatched. CDR1 and CDR2 (germline): SGHTA, FQGNSA. CDR3 length equals 16 residues. The CDR3 DNA is TGTGCCAGCAGCGTACTAGCGGGGGGCTTGGCCGGGGAGCTGTTTTTT. It codes for CASSVLAGGLAGELFF.

The genes are TRBV18 and TRBJ2-3; unclear D gene. The V and J ends lost 3 bases and 2 bases respectively, with 15 bases between them. Germline CDR1 KGHSH, CDR2 LQKENI. The CDR3 contains 16 residues. Here the CDR3 DNA reads TGTGCCAGCTCACCCTTGGCCTCCCTTACCACAGATACGCAGTATTTT. Translation gives CASSPLASLTTDTQYF.

The chain joins TRBV27 to TRBJ2-2, with a possible D match to TRBD2 (5 bases). Germline CDR1 MNHEY, CDR2 SMNVEV (reference sequence). The CDR3 is made up of 14 amino acids. Trimming shortened V by 5 bases and J by 0 bases, and 7 bases separated the two germline ends. The DNA of the CDR3 is TGTGCCAGCAGTCTACTAGCGAACACCGGGGAGCTGTTTTTT. Amino acid sequence: CASSLLANTGELFF.

The chain has TRBV7-9 and TRBJ2-1, with D perhaps being TRBD1 or TRBD2 (7 bases each). Germline CDR1 is SEHNR and CDR2 is FQNEAQ (reference sequence). The V end was cut by 5 bases, the J end by 10 bases, with 30 bases between. The CDR3 totals 18 residues. The CDR3 loop reads CASSGEGASRARGAEQFF. CDR3 nucleotides: TGTGCCAGCAGCGGGGAGGGGGCTTCAAGAGCCAGAGGCGCCGAGCAGTTCTTC.

The chain employs TRBV7-2 and TRBJ1-1; 9 bases are shared with TRBD1. This CDR3 region has 15 residues. The trim removed 3 bases at V and 4 bases at J, leaving 6 bases unmatched. Germline V gene data show CDR1 as SGHTA and CDR2 as FQGNSA. CDR3 nucleotides: TGTGCCAGCAGCTTGGGGGACAGGGTGGTCACTGAAGCTTTCTTT. Protein sequence: CASSLGDRVVTEAFF.

This clone has just a few counts. The chain has TRBV7-2 and TRBJ1-2; TRBD1 matches at 7 bases. CDR3 length: 13 amino acids. The J segment lost 7 bases and the V segment lost 6 bases, leaving 8 bases of the junction unmatched. From germline, CDR1 is SGHTA and CDR2 FQGNSA. CDR3 protein: CASSRDRVGGYTF. The DNA of the CDR3 is TGTGCCAGCAGTCGCGACAGGGTTGGTGGCTACACCTTC.

The rearrangement joins TRBV5-1 to TRBJ2-7; 7 positions agree with TRBD1. Germline V gives CDR1 SGHRS, CDR2 YFSETQ. This CDR3 contains 15 residues. V was pared by 0 bases and J by 2 bases, with 5 bases of the junction left unmatched. The DNA of the CDR3 is TGCGCCAGCAGCTTGGTGGCAGGGGGACCCTACGAGCAGTACTTC. Translation gives CASSLVAGGPYEQYF.

This rearrangement joins TRBV5-1 to TRBJ2-5; either TRBD1 or TRBD2 may fit D (5 bases each). This CDR3 has 16 amino acids. Trimming removed 3 bases at V and 2 bases at J, with 17 bases between. Germline loops: CDR1 SGHRS, CDR2 YFSETQ. The CDR3 reads CASSSGAGRTQETQYF. DNA for the CDR3: TGCGCCAGCAGCTCCGGGGCGGGTCGGACTCAAGAGACCCAGTACTTC.

The chain is built from TRBV9 and TRBJ1-5; 10 bases map to TRBD1. V was clipped by 3 bases and J by 0 bases; unmatched bases: 3. CDR1 SGDLS and CDR2 YYNGEE come from the germline V gene. The CDR3 has 16 amino acids. The CDR3 reads CASSEGTGDSNQPQHF. In DNA form, the CDR3 reads TGTGCCAGCAGCGAGGGGACAGGGGATAGCAATCAGCCCCAGCATTTT.

This clone turned up a few times. The chain joins TRBV2 to TRBJ2-1; TRBD1 agrees at 8 bases. CDR3 size: 16 residues. Germline V gene data show CDR1 as SNHLY and CDR2 as FYNNEI. Trimming cost V 5 bases and J 5 bases; bases outside gene matches: 11. The CDR3 coding sequence is TGTGCCAGCAGTCCCCGGACAGGGACCCGTAACAATGAGCAGTTCTTC. Residues: CASSPRTGTRNNEQFF.

The chain employs TRBV11-2 and TRBJ2-3; possibly TRBD1 or TRBD2 for D (5 bases each). The CDR3 length is 16 residues. Germline V gene data show CDR1 as SGHAT and CDR2 as FQNNGV. V shed 5 bases and J shed 2 bases, with 17 bases lying between them. CDR3 sequence: CASSVQGTRATDTQYF. The CDR3 DNA follows: TGTGCCAGCAGCGTCCAGGGTACTAGGGCCACAGATACGCAGTATTTT.

The chain carries TRBV13 and TRBJ2-1; 12 bases line up with TRBD2. The CDR3 loop spans 15 amino acids. V lost 3 bases to trimming and J lost 5 bases; unmatched junction nucleotides: 2. Germline CDR1 PRHDT, CDR2 FYEKMQ (reference sequence). The CDR3 region is CASSFLAGGHNEQFF. CDR3 bases: TGTGCCAGCAGCTTCCTAGCGGGGGGGCACAATGAGCAGTTCTTC.

This chain uses TRBV29-1 with TRBJ2-3, with D perhaps matching TRBD1 or TRBD2 (5 bases each). Germline loops: CDR1 SQVTM, CDR2 ANQGSEA. This CDR3 is 13 amino acids long. The ends were cut back, 0 bases at V and 8 bases at J, with 12 bases in the middle. This CDR3 reads CSVEESTGTTQYF. CDR3 nucleotides: TGCAGCGTTGAAGAATCGACCGGGACTACGCAGTATTTT.

V gene TRBV5-1 combines with J gene TRBJ1-2, with D uncertain. CDR3 length: 13 amino acids. Germline values: CDR1 SGHRS, CDR2 YFSETQ. Trimming removed 0 bases at V and 3 bases at J, with 6 bases between. CDR3 DNA sequence: TGCGCCAGCAGCTTGGGCAGGCACTATGGCTACACCTTC. This translates into CASSLGRHYGYTF.

As to this clone: In the same sample, other DNA sequences code for this CDR3. The chain recombines TRBV9 with TRBJ2-7, with TRBD1 identical over 8 bases. The length of the CDR3 is 15 residues. V was clipped by 4 bases and J by 0 bases; unmatched bases: 6. Germline V gives CDR1 SGDLS, CDR2 YYNGEE. CDR3 bases: TGTGCCAGCAGCCCGGGGACAGGAAGCTCCTACGAGCAGTACTTC. It yields the protein CASSPGTGSSYEQYF.

This chain links TRBV29-1 with TRBJ1-1; 7 bases align to TRBD1. The germline gives CDR1 SQVTM, CDR2 ANQGSEA. Unmatched junction bases numbered 6, after V lost 7 bases and J lost 1 base. The CDR3 totals 13 residues. DNA of the CDR3: TGCAGCGCCACGACAGGGAGGAACACTGAAGCTTTCTTT. The encoded protein is CSATTGRNTEAFF.